Below are 21 T cell receptor beta chains sequenced from a single sample in a study of control samples from healthy donors and cancer patients. Sequencing was performed with immunoSEQ multiplex PCR; in TCRdb, only in-frame clones are kept and a portion is missing. The table includes around 130,000 clones, around 90% detected once. Sample: blood. The receptors shown here come from a man younger than 30 in good health.

The V call is TRBV11-2, the J call TRBJ1-4, with D unclear. V lost 3 bases and J 5 bases, leaving 10 bases between the germline ends. The CDR3 extends over 14 amino acids. The germline gives CDR1 SGHAT, CDR2 FQNNGV. Here the CDR3 reads CASSFRRENEKLFF. For the CDR3, the DNA is TGTGCCAGCAGCTTTCGTAGGGAAAATGAAAAACTGTTTTTT.

In its sample, this clone was seen once. V is TRBV4-1 and J is TRBJ1-5; D is unresolved. CDR3 length equals 14 residues. V lost 1 base and J lost 3, with 7 bases in between. Germline V gene data show CDR1 as MGHRA and CDR2 as YSYEKL. The chain's CDR3 is CASSQVGSNQPQHF. CDR3 coding DNA: TGCGCCAGCAGCCAAGTCGGTTCCAATCAGCCCCAGCATTTT.

This clone was seen a few times. The genes are TRBV3-1 (or the pseudogene TRBV3-2) and TRBJ1-5; D remains ambiguous. The CDR3 length is 14 residues. Deletions cut 0 bases from V and 4 bases from J, with 7 bases between. Germline V CDR1 and CDR2: LGHDT, YNNKEL (reference sequence). Written as DNA, the CDR3 is TGTGCCAGCAGCCAAGATCAGATGAATCAGCCCCAGCATTTT. Protein: CASSQDQMNQPQHF.

The genes are TRBV5-6 and TRBJ2-7; TRBD2 agrees at 7 bases. Germline V lookup: CDR1 SGHDT, CDR2 YYEEEE. This CDR3 has 16 residues. The V and J ends lost 3 bases and 4 bases, in that order; junction bases with no gene match: 13. The CDR3 nucleotides read TGTGCCAGCAGCTCAGTGGGAGGGGTCCTTGCTTACGAGCAGTACGTC. This sequence encodes CASSSVGGVLAYEQYV.

This clone appeared a single time. The CDR3 region is CAWSVSLGYEQYV. The CDR3 DNA reads as TGTGCCTGGAGTGTTAGTTTGGGCTACGAGCAGTACGTC. V gene TRBV30 combines with J gene TRBJ2-7; D is uncertain. This CDR3 has 13 amino acids. Trimming cost V 0 bases and J 3 bases, with 9 bases left between them. Germline V lookup: CDR1 GTSNPN, CDR2 SVGIG (reference sequence).

The rearrangement links TRBV28 to TRBJ2-7, with D unresolved. CDR1 is MDHEN and CDR2 is SYDVKM in the germline V gene. The CDR3 has 14 residues. The V gene lost 6 bases and the J gene lost 5 bases, with 17 bases spanning the gap. The CDR3 nucleotides are TGTGCCAGCAGGAAAGACCGGGTACCCCACGAGCAGTACTTC. Translating it yields CASRKDRVPHEQYF.

The chain links TRBV30 to TRBJ2-3; 8 bases line up with TRBD2. The CDR3 is made up of 13 amino acids. Germline lookup yields CDR1 GTSNPN and CDR2 SVGIG (reference sequence). The V segment lost 8 bases and the J segment 8 bases; nucleotides outside the gene matches: 12. The CDR3 nucleotides are TGTGCCGGTAGCGGGGTGGCCTGGGGTACGCAGTATTTT. Protein product: CAGSGVAWGTQYF.

V is TRBV2 and J is TRBJ2-3, with TRBD1 as a possible D gene (5 bases). From germline, CDR1 is SNHLY and CDR2 FYNNEI. Between the trimmed V and J ends, which lost 8 bases and 4 bases, there was a span of 22 bases. The CDR3 is made up of 16 amino acids. This CDR3 is CASAYEAQGSADTQYF. DNA for the CDR3: TGTGCCAGCGCCTACGAGGCGCAGGGATCCGCAGATACGCAGTATTTT.

The chain has TRBV9 and TRBJ2-1; 12 bases agree with TRBD2. CDR3 length: 21 amino acids. Trimming at V came to 3 bases and at J to 1 base, leaving 17 bases not matched to a gene. The germline CDR1 and CDR2 sequences are SGDLS and YYNGEE. The CDR3 DNA reads as TGTGCCAGCAGCGCCCGCCCTACTCTAGCGGGGGGGCCTGAATCCTACAATGAGCAGTTCTTC. Amino acid sequence: CASSARPTLAGGPESYNEQFF.

V is TRBV29-1 and J is TRBJ2-1, with D unclear. CDR1 is SQVTM, CDR2 ANQGSEA, per germline. This CDR3 is built from 15 residues. Between the trimmed V and J ends, which lost 0 bases and 0 bases, there was a span of 9 bases. In DNA form, the CDR3 reads TGCAGCGTTGAAGATCAGGTGAGCTCCTACAATGAGCAGTTCTTC. Its protein product is CSVEDQVSSYNEQFF.

CDR3 in amino acids: CASSRTPGEGDYGYTF. The CDR3 nucleotides are TGCGCCAGCAGCCGGACCCCCGGTGAAGGGGACTATGGCTACACCTTC. This chain links TRBV4-1 with TRBJ1-2; TRBD1 is a possible D gene (5 bases). In germline, CDR1 is MGHRA, CDR2 YSYEKL. This CDR3 is 16 amino acids long. The V and J ends lost 4 bases and 3 bases respectively, with 18 bases between them.

The DNA for the CDR3 is TGTGCCAGCAGTTACTCGGGGTCAGGAGCCCCAGATACGCAGTATTTT. Translated, it gives CASSYSGSGAPDTQYF. This chain links TRBV6-2 or TRBV6-3 with TRBJ2-3; D unclear. The CDR3 has 16 residues. V was cut by 0 bases and J by 4 bases, with 14 bases left in between. CDR1 MNHEY and CDR2 SVGEGT come from the germline V gene.

This clone appeared once. The chain uses TRBV6-2 or TRBV6-3 and TRBJ2-1, with a weak D call TRBD2 (5 bases). The CDR3 loop spans 14 amino acids. Per the germline V gene, CDR1 is MNHEY and CDR2 is SVGEGT. The V gene lost 3 bases and the J gene lost 5 bases, with 11 bases spanning the gap. CDR3 sequence (DNA): TGTGCCAGCAGTTATCTGGCGGGCAACAATGAGCAGTTCTTC. Translated: CASSYLAGNNEQFF.

The CDR3 nucleotides read TGTGCCACCAGTAAGGGGCTGGGAGATACGCAGTATTTT. Encoded protein: CATSKGLGDTQYF. V and J are TRBV24-1 and TRBJ2-3; D possibly corresponds to TRBD1 (5 bases). V lost 6 bases, J lost 5 bases, and 11 bases lay in between. CDR1 KGHDR and CDR2 SFDVKD come from the germline V gene. The CDR3 is 13 residues long.

The chain joins TRBV6-6 to TRBJ2-1; D might be TRBD1 (5 bases). The CDR3 is 14 residues long. Germline V gene sequence: CDR1 MNHNY, CDR2 SVGAGI (reference sequence). V was trimmed by 4 bases and J by 2 bases, leaving 9 bases between them. The CDR3 loop is CASSSQGAYNEQFF. The CDR3 DNA is TGTGCCAGCAGTTCGCAGGGCGCCTACAATGAGCAGTTCTTC.

CDR3: CASSGEYTDTQYF. The CDR3 nucleotides are TGTGCCAGCAGCGGGGAATACACAGATACGCAGTATTTT. The chain combines TRBV9 with TRBJ2-3; D unresolved. In germline, CDR1 is SGDLS, CDR2 YYNGEE. This CDR3 comprises 13 residues. V lost 3 bases, J lost 2 bases, and 7 bases lay in between.

V is TRBV5-1 and J is TRBJ1-1; D is undetermined. Trimming shortened V by 4 bases and J by 2 bases, and 9 bases separated the two germline ends. Germline V gene data show CDR1 as SGHRS and CDR2 as YFSETQ. The CDR3 loop spans 13 amino acids. CDR3 bases: TGCGCCAGCAGCACCCAGTCTAACACTGAAGCTTTCTTT. As protein: CASSTQSNTEAFF.

The chain has TRBV3-1 (or the pseudogene TRBV3-2) and TRBJ1-2; D might be TRBD1 (5 bases). Germline V lookup: CDR1 LGHDT, CDR2 YNNKEL (reference sequence). Trimming pared 6 bases from V and 8 bases from J, leaving 16 bases between. There are 13 residues in the CDR3. This chain's CDR3 is CASSPNLRGGYTF. The CDR3 DNA is TGTGCCAGCAGTCCAAACCTGAGGGGCGGCTACACCTTC.

The chain joins TRBV29-1 to TRBJ2-3; D gene uncertain. The V end lost 1 base, the J end lost 3 bases, and 8 bases lay between the germline ends. Germline V lookup: CDR1 SQVTM, CDR2 ANQGSEA. CDR3 length equals 13 residues. The CDR3 nucleotides are TGCAGCGTTGAAGTGGTGTCGACAGATACGCAGTATTTT. It specifies CSVEVVSTDTQYF.

This clone was counted once. The chain is built from TRBV18 and TRBJ2-1; TRBD2 matches 8 bases. Trimming took 1 base from V and 10 from J; bases not matched to a gene: 9. Germline loops: CDR1 KGHSH, CDR2 LQKENI. The length of the CDR3 is 15 residues. Here the CDR3 reads CASSPRDGGAGEQFF. The CDR3 DNA sequence: TGTGCCAGCTCACCACGTGACGGGGGGGCAGGCGAGCAGTTCTTC.

The chain is built from TRBV29-1 and TRBJ2-5, with 7 bases aligning to TRBD1. Germline trimming cut 6 bases from V and 5 bases from J; bases unmatched to any gene: 6. The V gene's germline CDR1 is SQVTM and CDR2 ANQGSEA. The length of the CDR3 is 12 residues. The CDR3 reads CSVATGAETQYF. The CDR3 DNA is TGCAGCGTGGCTACAGGGGCGGAGACCCAGTACTTC.